This T cell receptor beta chain appears in the sequencing data of a study of blood T cells in healthy people across ages. Whenever a sample was processed, at least 7 million PBMCs were isolated. A second PCR of about 6 to 12 cycles used a sample-barcoded 5' primer and a J-beta primer mix. Via MiXCR, TCRdb re-called the 5' RACE reads, giving one row per CDR3 protein. Of about 780,000 distinct CDR3 sequences in the sample, roughly 24% were seen once. Unmatched junction bases numbered 4, after V lost 4 bases and J lost 0 bases. There are 15 residues in the CDR3. In germline, CDR1 is SNHLY, CDR2 FYNNEI. A further study also used this sample, focusing on T cells of mothers and their children.

The sample was blood. The source of this sequence is a boy younger than 18 in good health. The V gene is TRBV2, the J gene TRBJ2-5; 8 bases fit TRBD2. CDR3 DNA sequence: TGTGCCAGCAGTGGCCCAGCGGGAGACCAAGAGACCCAGTACTTC. It translates to CASSGPAGDQETQYF.